This T cell receptor (delta chain) was obtained from a study of γδ T cells in repeated Plasmodium falciparum infection (dated by TCRdb to about 2021). Background for the entire study: The natural-infection arm enrolled Malian children exposed to intense seasonal malaria transmission and compared the Malian children with Australian children matched for age and gender. Four controlled human malaria infections were administered to roughly five malaria-naive U.S. adults over roughly 590 days by bites from P. falciparum NF54-infected Anopheles stephensi mosquitoes. The study examined how repeated Plasmodium falciparum infection shapes the human gammadelta T cell repertoire, using natural infection in Mali and controlled human malaria infection. Malian gammadelta TCR repertoires were analysed cross-sectionally in periods with no transmission and longitudinally across episodes of acute febrile malaria. Samples were collected from controlled-infection subjects at baseline, immediately before selected infections, and 21 days after each infection. Paper-wide results and their limitations: Across time and infection, the Vgamma9/Vdelta2+ TCR repertoires showed a highly stable polyclonal makeup, with many TCRgamma sequences overlapping between individuals. The Malian cohort was drawn from a small rural village made up mostly of one ethnic group, which limits generalizability. In Vdelta2-negative gammadelta TCR repertoires, which were largely Vdelta1+, repeated controlled infections appeared to drive waves of new clonotype selection. Compared with the repertoires of Australian children, the Vdelta2-negative gammadelta TCR repertoires of Malian children appeared more clonally expanded, less diverse and less shared. Analysis of inter-individual variability in gammadelta T cell responses was limited by the small size of the controlled-infection cohort.

From V the trimming removes 0 bases and from J it removes 3 bases, while the gene matches leave 16 bases of the junction unaccounted for. The CDR3 numbers 19 residues from cysteine through phenylalanine. Kept here is only the CDR3 DNA, which spans 57 bases and is read in frame from base 1. CDR1 and CDR2, looked up from the germline V gene, are TSWWSYY and QGS. Library preparation employed multiplex PCR. The listed sequencing device is Illumina MiSeq. Each sorted gammadelta T cell sample was sequenced for both the TCR gamma (TRG) and TCR delta (TRD) chains. The published analysis was carried out like this. The repertoire analyses used clonotype tree plots, the accumulated frequency of the top 20 clonotypes, and diversity index (DI) and D75 metrics. Identical DNA sequences were merged into single rows after TCRdb reprocessed the public reads with CATT. The V and J calls reflect TCRdb's pipeline rather than the authors' work. The sample table contains some 100,000 delta-chain clones; only one count was recorded for more than 1.4% of them. The ten largest clones capture 7% to 9.5% of the sample.

With respect to this clone: Its antigen is not yet known. A read error likely explains this, since a far larger clone differs by one base. The same CDR3 is also encoded by other DNA sequences in this sample.

For bulk TCR repertoire analysis, Vgamma9/Vdelta2+ and Vdelta2-negative gammadelta T cell populations were isolated by flow sorting from peripheral blood mononuclear cells. The TCR comes from a pool of human donors (malaria-infected and uninfected, not separated). The source material was gamma-delta T cells from blood. The chain is made from TRDV1 and TRDJ1, with 7 middle bases fitting TRDD3. This receptor has the CDR3 CALGELEWSVKGDPDKLIF. The nucleotide sequence reads as follows: TGTGCTCTTGGGGAACTGGAATGGTCGGTTAAGGGGGATCCCGATAAACTCATCTTT.